The clone carrying this T cell receptor beta chain was picked up a small number of times. What it binds is not known. Treatment specified: approximately 9-day PBMC culture with coronavirus spike peptide pools or control peptides (ViraFEST assay). Samples of CD4+ T cells were obtained from the unexposed donor before the COVID-19 pandemic (2011-2018). The record originates from a study of vaccination and CD4 T cells after COVID-19. CDR1 is LNHDA, CDR2 SQIVND, per germline (reference sequence). The CDR3 contains 16 residues. The V segment lost 2 bases and the J segment 6 bases; nucleotides outside the gene matches: 10. The Oncomine TCR Beta short-read assay sequenced DNA from cultured CD4+ T cells. Investigators isolated genomic DNA from cultured CD4+ T cells. TCRdb independently ran MiXCR on the PCR reads; one entry per CDR3 protein. The sample has fewer than 9,500 distinct CDR3 sequences; around 34% are singletons.

This receptor was taken from a human donor in good health. Sequences were obtained from CD4+ T cells from blood, cultured in vitro. V usage is TRBV19 and J usage is TRBJ1-5, with 7 nucleotides matching TRBD1. The CDR3, as DNA: TGTGCCAGTAGTATACGACAGGGTTCGCGCGTTCAGCCCCAGCATTTT. It is translated as CASSIRQGSRVQPQHF.